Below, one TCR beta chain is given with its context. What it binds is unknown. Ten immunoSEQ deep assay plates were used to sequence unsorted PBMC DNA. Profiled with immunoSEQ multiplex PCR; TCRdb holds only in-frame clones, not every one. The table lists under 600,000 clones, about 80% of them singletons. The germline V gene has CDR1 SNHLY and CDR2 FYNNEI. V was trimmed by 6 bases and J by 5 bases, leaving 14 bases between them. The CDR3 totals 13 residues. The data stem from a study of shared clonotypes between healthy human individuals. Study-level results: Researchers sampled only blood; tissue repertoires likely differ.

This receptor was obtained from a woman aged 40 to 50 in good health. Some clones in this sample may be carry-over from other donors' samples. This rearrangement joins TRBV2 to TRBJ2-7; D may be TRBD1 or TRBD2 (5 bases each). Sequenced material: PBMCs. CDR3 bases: TGTGCCAGCAGGGGACCCCGGGTCCACGAGCAGTACTTC. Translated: CASRGPRVHEQYF.